This entry is about one T cell receptor beta chain. Its antigen remains unknown. The sample is drawn from a study of T cells in Graves' hyperthyroidism and ophthalmopathy. Study-level findings and limits: Model-based prediction identified ophthalmopathy a median about 6.8 months prior to its onset.

V was pared by 4 bases and J by 2 bases, with 5 bases of the junction left unmatched. The germline CDR1 and CDR2 sequences are SGHDT and YYEEEE. This CDR3 comprises 15 residues. Graves' hyperthyroidism was deemed stable given no ophthalmopathy progression within 18 months. Those patients with uncontrolled infection, other autoimmune disease, pregnancy or lactation were excluded. Amplified TCR beta CDR3 regions derived from RNA transcripts. TCR CDR3 regions were first amplified by RT-PCR with HTBI primers. TCRdb re-analysed the multiplex PCR reads in MiXCR, keeping a single row per CDR3 protein. The sample carries around 520,000 distinct CDR3 sequences, roughly 15% recorded once.

This TCR came from a middle-aged woman with Graves' hyperthyroidism. V gene TRBV5-6 combines with J gene TRBJ2-3, with 9 nucleotides matching TRBD2. Sequenced input: blood. In DNA form, the CDR3 reads TGTGCCAGCAGCCGATGGGGACTAGCCACAGATACGCAGTATTTT. Its translation: CASSRWGLATDTQYF.